This T cell receptor beta chain stems from a study of cytomegalovirus exposure and HLA in healthy donors. Whole-study findings and limits: Productive rates of about 87% or about 30% were seen for most TCR beta V segments in an earlier analysis. Association of fewer than 20,000 TCR beta sequences with HLA alleles was found at 0.05 false discovery rate in a later analysis. In terms of immune exposure information, only CMV serostatus was available.

Primers: 60 Vbeta forward and 13 Jbeta reverse. The protocol was immunoSEQ multiplex PCR, while the TCRdb copy is restricted to in-frame clones and leaves out a portion. The sample contains under 200,000 clones, 80% of which appear only once. Comments on this clone: Its antigen is not identified.

V lost 0 bases to trimming and J lost 0 bases; unmatched junction nucleotides: 1. In germline, CDR1 is SGHNT, CDR2 YYREEE (reference sequence). The CDR3 spans 18 residues. The rearrangement links TRBV5-4 to TRBJ2-3; 16 nucleotides match TRBD2. This TCR came from a woman in her forties or fifties in good health and CMV-seropositive. Specimen: PBMCs. The CDR3 DNA follows: TGTGCCAGCAGCTTGGGGGGACTAGCGGGAGGGAGCACAGATACGCAGTATTTT. Translation: CASSLGGLAGGSTDTQYF.